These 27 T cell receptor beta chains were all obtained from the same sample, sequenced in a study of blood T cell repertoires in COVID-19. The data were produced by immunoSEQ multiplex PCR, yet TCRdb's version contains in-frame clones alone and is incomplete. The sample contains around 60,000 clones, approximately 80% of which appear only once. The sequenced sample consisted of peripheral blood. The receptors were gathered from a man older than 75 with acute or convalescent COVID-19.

DNA for the CDR3: TGTGCCTGGAGCCGAGGACAGGGCGGTTCACCCCTCCACTTT. Protein: CAWSRGQGGSPLHF. This chain uses TRBV30 with TRBJ1-6; 8 nucleotides agree with TRBD1. Trimming cost V 3 bases and J 9 bases; bases outside gene matches: 7. Germline CDR1 reads GTSNPN; CDR2 reads SVGIG (reference sequence). The CDR3 length is 14 residues.

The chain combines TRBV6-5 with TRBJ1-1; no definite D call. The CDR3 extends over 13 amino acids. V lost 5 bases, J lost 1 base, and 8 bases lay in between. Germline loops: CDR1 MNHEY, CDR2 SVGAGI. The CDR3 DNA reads TGTGCCAGCAGTCAGACACAGAACACTGAAGCTTTCTTT. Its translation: CASSQTQNTEAFF.

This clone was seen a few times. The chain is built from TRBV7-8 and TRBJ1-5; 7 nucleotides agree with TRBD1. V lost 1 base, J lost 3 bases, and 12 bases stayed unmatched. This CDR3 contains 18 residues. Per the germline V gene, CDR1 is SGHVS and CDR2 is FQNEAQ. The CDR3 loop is CASSLDLLGQVTNQPQHF. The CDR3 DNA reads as TGTGCCAGCAGCTTAGACCTTCTCGGACAGGTTACCAATCAGCCCCAGCATTTT.

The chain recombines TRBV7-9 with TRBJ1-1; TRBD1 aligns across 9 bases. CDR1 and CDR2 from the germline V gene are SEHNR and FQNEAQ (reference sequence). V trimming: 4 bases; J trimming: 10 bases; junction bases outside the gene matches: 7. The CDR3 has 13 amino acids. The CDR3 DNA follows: TGTGCCAGCAGCTCTCGACAGGGGGTTGTAGCTTTCTTT. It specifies CASSSRQGVVAFF.

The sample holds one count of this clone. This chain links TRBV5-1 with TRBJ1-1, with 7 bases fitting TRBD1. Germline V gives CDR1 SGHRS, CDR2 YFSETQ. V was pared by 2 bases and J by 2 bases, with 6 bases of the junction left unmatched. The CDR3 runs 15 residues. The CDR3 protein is CASSFSGTDNTEAFF. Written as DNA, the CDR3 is TGCGCCAGCAGCTTCTCCGGGACAGATAACACTGAAGCTTTCTTT.

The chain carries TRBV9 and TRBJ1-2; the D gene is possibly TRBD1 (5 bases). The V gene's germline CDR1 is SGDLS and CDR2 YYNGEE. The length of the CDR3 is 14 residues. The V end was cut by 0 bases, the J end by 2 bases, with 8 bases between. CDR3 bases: TGTGCCAGCAGCGTAGGGTCAGGGAACTATGGCTACACCTTC. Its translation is CASSVGSGNYGYTF. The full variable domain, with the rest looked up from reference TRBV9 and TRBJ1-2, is DSGVTQTPKHLITATGQRVTLRCSPRSGDLSVYWYQQSLDQGLQFLIQYYNGEERAKGNILERFSAQQFPDLHSELNLSSLELGDSALYFCASSVGSGNYGYTFGSGTRLTVV.

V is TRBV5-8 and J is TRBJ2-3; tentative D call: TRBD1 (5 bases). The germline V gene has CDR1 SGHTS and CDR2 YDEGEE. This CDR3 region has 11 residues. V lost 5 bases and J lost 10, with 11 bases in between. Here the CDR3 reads CASSSTVPQYF. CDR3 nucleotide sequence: TGTGCCAGCAGTTCGACAGTTCCGCAGTATTTT.

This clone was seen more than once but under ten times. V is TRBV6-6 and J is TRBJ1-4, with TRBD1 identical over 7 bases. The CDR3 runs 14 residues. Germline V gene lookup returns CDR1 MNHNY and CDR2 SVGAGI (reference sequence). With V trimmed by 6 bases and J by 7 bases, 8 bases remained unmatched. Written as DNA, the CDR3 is TGTGCCAGCAGAACACAGGGGATCGCTGAAAAACTGTTTTTT. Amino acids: CASRTQGIAEKLFF.

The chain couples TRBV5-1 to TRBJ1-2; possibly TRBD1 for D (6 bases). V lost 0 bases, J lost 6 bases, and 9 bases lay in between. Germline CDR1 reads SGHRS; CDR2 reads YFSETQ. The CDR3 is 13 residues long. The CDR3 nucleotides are TGCGCCAGCAGCTTGGGTCCAGGGGATGGCTACACCTTC. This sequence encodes CASSLGPGDGYTF.

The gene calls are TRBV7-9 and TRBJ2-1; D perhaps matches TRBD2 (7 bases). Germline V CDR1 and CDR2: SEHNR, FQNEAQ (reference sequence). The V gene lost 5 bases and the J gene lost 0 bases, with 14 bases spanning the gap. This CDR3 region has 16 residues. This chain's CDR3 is CASSAPGGYSYNEQFF. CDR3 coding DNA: TGTGCCAGCAGCGCCCCGGGGGGCTACTCCTACAATGAGCAGTTCTTC.

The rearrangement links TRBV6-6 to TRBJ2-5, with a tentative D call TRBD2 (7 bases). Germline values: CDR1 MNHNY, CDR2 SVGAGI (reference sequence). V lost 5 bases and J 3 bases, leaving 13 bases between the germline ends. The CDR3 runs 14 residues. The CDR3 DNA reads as TGTGCCAGCAGTCTCGCGGGGGCCGAAGAGACCCAGTACTTC. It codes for CASSLAGAEETQYF.

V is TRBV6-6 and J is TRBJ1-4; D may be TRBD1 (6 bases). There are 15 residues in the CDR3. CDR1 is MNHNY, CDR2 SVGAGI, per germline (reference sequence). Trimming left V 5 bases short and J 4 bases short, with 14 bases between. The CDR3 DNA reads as TGTGCCAGCAGTCCCAACAGGGACATTAATGAAAAACTGTTTTTT. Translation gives CASSPNRDINEKLFF.

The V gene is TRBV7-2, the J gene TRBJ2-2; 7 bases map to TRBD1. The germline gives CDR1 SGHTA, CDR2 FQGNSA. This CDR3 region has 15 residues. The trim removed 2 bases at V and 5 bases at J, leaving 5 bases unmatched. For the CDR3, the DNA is TGTGCCAGCAGCTTAACCCGGACAGGTACCGGGGAGCTGTTTTTT. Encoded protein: CASSLTRTGTGELFF.

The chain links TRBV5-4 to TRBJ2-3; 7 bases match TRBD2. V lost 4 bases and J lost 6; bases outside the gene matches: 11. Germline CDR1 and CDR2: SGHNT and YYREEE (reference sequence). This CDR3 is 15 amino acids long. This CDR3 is CASSVPGRGRDTQYF. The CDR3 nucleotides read TGTGCCAGCAGCGTACCAGGGCGGGGGAGGGATACGCAGTATTTT.

The CDR3 region has the DNA TGTGCCAGCAGCCAAGTTGTTGGTAATAGGGGGATGCCCCAGCATTTT. Residues: CASSQVVGNRGMPQHF. The chain employs TRBV4-2 and TRBJ1-5, with D maybe TRBD1 (6 bases). The CDR3 loop spans 16 amino acids. The germline gives CDR1 LGHNA, CDR2 YNFKEQ. V gave up 1 base and J gave up 9 bases, with 19 bases separating them.

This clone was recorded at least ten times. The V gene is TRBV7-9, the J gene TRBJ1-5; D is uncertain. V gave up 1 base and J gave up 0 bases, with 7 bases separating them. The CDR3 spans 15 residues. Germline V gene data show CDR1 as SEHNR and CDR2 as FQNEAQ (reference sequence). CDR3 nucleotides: TGTGCCAGCAGCTTAGGAGGATATAGCAATCAGCCCCAGCATTTT. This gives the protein CASSLGGYSNQPQHF.

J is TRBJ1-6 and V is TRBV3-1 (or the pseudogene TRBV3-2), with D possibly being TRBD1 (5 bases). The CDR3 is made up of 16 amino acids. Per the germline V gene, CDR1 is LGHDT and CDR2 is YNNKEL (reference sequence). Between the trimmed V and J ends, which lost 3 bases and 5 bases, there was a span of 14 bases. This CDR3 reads CASSQGLGRDNSPLHF. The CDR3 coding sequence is TGTGCCAGCAGCCAGGGACTTGGGAGGGATAATTCACCCCTCCACTTT.

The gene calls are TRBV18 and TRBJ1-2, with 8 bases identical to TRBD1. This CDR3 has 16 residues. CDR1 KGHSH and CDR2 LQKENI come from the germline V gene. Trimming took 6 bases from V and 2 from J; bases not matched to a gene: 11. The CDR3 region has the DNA TGTGCCAGCTCCTCCGGGACAGGACAACTAAACTATGGCTACACCTTC. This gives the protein CASSSGTGQLNYGYTF.

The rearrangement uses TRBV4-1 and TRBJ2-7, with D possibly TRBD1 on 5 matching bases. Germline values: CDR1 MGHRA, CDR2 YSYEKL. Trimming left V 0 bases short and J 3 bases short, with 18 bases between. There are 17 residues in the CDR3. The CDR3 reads CASSQDTQRGRVYEQYF. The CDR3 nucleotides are TGCGCCAGCAGCCAAGACACTCAGCGAGGCAGGGTCTACGAGCAGTACTTC.

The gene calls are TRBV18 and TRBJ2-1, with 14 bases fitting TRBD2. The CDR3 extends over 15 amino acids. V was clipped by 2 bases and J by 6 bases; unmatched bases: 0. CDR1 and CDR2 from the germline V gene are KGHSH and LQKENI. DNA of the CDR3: TGTGCCAGCTCACCAGGGACTAGCGGGGGCAATGAGCAGTTCTTC. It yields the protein CASSPGTSGGNEQFF.

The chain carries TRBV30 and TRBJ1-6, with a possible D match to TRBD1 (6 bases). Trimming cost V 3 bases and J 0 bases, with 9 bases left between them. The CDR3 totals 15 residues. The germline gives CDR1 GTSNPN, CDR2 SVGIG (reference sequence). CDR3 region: CAWSQGPSYNSPLHF. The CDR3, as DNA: TGTGCCTGGAGCCAGGGGCCCTCCTATAATTCACCCCTCCACTTT.

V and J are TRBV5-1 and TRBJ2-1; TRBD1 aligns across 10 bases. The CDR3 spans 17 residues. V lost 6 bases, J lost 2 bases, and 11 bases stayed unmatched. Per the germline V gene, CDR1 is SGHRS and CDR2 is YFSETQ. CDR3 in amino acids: CASNQLGGTGAYNEQFF. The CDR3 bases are TGCGCCAGCAACCAGCTTGGTGGGACAGGGGCCTACAATGAGCAGTTCTTC.

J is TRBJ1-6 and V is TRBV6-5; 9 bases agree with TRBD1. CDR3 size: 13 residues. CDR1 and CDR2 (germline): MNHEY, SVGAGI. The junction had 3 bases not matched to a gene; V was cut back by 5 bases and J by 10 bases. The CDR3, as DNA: TGTGCCAGCAGTCAGGGACAGGGATCACCCCTCCACTTT. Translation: CASSQGQGSPLHF.

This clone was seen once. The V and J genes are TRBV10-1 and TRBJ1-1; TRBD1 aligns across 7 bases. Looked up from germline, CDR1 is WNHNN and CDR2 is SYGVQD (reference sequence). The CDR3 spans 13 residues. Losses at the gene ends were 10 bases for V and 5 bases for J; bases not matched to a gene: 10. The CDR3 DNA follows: TGCGCCATTACCGACAGGGCTCGGACTGAAGCTTTCTTT. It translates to CAITDRARTEAFF.

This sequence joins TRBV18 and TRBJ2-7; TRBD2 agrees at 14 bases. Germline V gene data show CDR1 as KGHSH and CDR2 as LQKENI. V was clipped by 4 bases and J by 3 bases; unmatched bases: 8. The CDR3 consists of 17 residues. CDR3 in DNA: TGTGCCAGCTCACTCGTCGGGACTAGCGGGGGAAGCTACGAGCAGTACTTC. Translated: CASSLVGTSGGSYEQYF.

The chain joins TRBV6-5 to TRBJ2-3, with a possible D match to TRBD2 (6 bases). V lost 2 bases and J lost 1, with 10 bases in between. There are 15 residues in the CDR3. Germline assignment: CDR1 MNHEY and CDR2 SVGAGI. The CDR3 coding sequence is TGTGCCAGCAGTTACGGGTCGGGGGGCACAGATACGCAGTATTTT. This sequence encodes CASSYGSGGTDTQYF.

CDR3 in DNA: TGTGCCAGCAGCTTAGCTTTAGTCGGGAATGAGCAGTTCTTC. It is translated as CASSLALVGNEQFF. The chain has TRBV7-9 and TRBJ2-1; no clear D gene. Germline V gives CDR1 SEHNR, CDR2 FQNEAQ (reference sequence). The CDR3 has 14 residues. V was pared by 0 bases and J by 7 bases, with 10 bases between.